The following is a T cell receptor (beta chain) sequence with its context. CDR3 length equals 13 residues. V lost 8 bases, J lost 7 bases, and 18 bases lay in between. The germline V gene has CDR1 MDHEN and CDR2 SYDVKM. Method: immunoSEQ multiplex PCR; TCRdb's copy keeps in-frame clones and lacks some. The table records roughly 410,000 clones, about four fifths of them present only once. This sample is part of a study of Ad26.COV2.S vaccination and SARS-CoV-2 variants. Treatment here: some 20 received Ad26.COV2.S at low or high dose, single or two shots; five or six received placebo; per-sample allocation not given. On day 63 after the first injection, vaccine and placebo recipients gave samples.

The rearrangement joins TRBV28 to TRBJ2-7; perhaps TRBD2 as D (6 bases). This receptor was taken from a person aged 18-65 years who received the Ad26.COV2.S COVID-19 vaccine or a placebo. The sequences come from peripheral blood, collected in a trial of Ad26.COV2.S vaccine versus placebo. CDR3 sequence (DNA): TGTGCCAGCCTGGTAGCGGCCGGAGGTGAGCAGTACTTC. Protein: CASLVAAGGEQYF.